This TCR beta chain was identified during a study of blood T cell repertoires in COVID-19. CDR1 is SGHRS, CDR2 YFSETQ, per germline. V was shortened by 4 bases and J by 6 bases, with 10 bases between the two germline ends. The CDR3 has 12 residues. The protocol was immunoSEQ multiplex PCR, while the TCRdb copy is restricted to in-frame clones and leaves out a portion. The table records approximately 470,000 clones, around 90% of them present only once. This sequence was found in a woman in her late teens or twenties who had recovered from COVID-19. The chain links TRBV5-1 to TRBJ1-1; D call uncertain. Sequencing was done on a sample of PBMCs or T cells enriched from blood (not recorded which). This chain's CDR3 is CASSRDGAEAFF. The CDR3 nucleotides are TGCGCCAGCAGCCGGGATGGCGCTGAAGCTTTCTTT.